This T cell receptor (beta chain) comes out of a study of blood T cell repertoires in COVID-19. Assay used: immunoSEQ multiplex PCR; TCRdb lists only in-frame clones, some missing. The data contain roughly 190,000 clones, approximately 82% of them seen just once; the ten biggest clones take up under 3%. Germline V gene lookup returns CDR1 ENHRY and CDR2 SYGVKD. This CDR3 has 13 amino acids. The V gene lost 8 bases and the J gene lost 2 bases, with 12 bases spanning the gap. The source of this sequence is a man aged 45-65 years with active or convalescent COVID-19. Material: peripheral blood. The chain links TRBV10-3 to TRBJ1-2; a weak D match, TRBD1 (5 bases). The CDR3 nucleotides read TGTGCCATCTCGACGGGGGGGAACTATGGCTACACCTTC. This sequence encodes CAISTGGNYGYTF.